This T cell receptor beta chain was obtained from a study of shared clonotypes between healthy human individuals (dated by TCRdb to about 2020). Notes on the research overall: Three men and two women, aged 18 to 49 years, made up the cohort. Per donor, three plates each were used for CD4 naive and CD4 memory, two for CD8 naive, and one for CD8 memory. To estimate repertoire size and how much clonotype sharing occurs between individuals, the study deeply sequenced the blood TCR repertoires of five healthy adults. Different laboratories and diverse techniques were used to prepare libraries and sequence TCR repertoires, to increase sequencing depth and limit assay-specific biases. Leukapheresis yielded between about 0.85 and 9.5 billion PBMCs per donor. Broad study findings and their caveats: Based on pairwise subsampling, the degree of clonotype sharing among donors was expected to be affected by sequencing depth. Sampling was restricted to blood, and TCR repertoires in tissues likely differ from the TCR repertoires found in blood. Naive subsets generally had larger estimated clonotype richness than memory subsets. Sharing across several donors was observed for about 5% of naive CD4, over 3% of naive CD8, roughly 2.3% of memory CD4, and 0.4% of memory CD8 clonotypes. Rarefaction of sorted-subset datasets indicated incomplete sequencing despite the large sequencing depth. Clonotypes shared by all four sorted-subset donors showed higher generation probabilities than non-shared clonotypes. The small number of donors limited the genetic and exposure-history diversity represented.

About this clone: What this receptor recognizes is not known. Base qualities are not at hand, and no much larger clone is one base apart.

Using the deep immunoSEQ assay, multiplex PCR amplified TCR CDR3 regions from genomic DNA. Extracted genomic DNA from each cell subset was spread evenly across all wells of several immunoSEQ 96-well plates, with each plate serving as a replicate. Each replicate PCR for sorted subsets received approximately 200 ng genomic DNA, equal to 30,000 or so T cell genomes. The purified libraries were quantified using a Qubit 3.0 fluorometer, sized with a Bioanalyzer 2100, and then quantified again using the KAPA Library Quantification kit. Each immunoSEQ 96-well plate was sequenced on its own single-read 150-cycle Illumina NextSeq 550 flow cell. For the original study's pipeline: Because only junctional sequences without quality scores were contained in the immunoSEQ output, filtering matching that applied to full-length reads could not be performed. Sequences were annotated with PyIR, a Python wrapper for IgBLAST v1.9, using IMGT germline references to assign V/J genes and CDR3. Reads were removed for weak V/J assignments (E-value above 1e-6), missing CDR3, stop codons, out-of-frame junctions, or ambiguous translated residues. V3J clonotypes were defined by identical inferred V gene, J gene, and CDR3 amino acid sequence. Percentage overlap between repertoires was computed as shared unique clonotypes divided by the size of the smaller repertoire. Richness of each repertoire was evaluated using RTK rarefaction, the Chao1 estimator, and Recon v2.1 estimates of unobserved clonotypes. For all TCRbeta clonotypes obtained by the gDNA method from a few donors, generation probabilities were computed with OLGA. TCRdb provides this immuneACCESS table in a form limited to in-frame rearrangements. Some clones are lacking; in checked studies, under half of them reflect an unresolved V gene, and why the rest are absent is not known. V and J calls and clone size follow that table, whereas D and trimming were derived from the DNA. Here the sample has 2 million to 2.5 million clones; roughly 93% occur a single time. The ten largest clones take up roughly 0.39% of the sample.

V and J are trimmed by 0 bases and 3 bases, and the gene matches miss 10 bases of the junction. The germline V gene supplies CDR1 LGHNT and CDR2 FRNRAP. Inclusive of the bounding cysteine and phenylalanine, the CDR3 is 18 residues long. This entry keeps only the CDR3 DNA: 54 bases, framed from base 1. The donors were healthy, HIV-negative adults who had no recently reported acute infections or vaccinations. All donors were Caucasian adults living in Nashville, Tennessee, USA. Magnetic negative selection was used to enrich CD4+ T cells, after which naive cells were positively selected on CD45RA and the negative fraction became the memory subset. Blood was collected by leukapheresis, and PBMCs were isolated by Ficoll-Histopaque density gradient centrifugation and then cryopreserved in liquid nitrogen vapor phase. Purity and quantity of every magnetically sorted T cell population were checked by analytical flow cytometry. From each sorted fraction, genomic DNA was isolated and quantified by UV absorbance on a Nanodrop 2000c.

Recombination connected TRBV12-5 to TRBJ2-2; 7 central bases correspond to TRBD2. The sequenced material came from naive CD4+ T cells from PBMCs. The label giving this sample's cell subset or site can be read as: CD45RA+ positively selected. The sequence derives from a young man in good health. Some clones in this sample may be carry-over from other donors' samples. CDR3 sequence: CASGLVHGGGTDTGELFF. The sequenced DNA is TGTGCTAGTGGTTTGGTACATGGGGGAGGGACGGACACCGGGGAGCTGTTTTTT.